Listed here are 29 T cell receptor beta chains from one sample, sequenced in a study of monozygotic twins with inflammatory bowel disease. No DNA is given; TCRdb re-called the 5' RACE reads and lists each CDR3 protein once. Across around 410,000 distinct CDR3 sequences, the top ten clones capture approximately 2.3% of the sample. The sample taken for sequencing was blood. All receptors derive from a human donor with ulcerative colitis or Crohn's disease, or a healthy co-twin of an affected twin (not recorded which).

The chain links TRBV30 to TRBJ2-1; TCRdb's D call of TRBD1 is untestable without DNA. This CDR3 has 17 residues. Germline V gene data show CDR1 as GTSNPN and CDR2 as SVGIG (reference sequence). The CDR3: CAWSGSLAPQSYNEQFF. The complete variable domain, with remaining parts taken from reference TRBV30 and TRBJ2-1, reads SQTIHQWPATLVQPVGSPLSLECTVEGTSNPNLYWYRQAAGRGLQLLFYSVGIGQISSEVPQNLSASRPQDRQFILSSKKLLLSDSGFYLCAWSGSLAPQSYNEQFFGPGTRLTVL.

The chain recombines TRBV29-1 with TRBJ2-3; TCRdb picks TRBD2, but there is no DNA to check that call. The CDR3 has 16 residues. Looked up from germline, CDR1 is SQVTM and CDR2 is ANQGSEA. The CDR3 spells CSVEVLRQGSTDTQYF.

This chain links TRBV5-8 with TRBJ2-7. CDR1 SGHTS and CDR2 YDEGEE come from the germline V gene. CDR3 length equals 11 residues. This CDR3 is CATQGWGEQYF.

This chain connects TRBV30 to TRBJ2-7; TCRdb's D call of TRBD1 is untestable without DNA. The CDR3 runs to 17 residues. From germline, CDR1 is GTSNPN and CDR2 SVGIG (reference sequence). CDR3 amino acids: CAWSDGMGVESSYEQYF.

The rearrangement uses TRBV11-2 and TRBJ1-4; there is no DNA to check the TCRdb D call of TRBD1. CDR1 is SGHAT and CDR2 is FQNNGV in the germline V gene. This CDR3 has 16 amino acids. CDR3: CASSSAPDRVSEKLFF.

The chain links TRBV11-2 to TRBJ2-1; TCRdb's assignment of TRBD1 cannot be checked, as there is no DNA. Per germline, CDR1 SGHAT and CDR2 FQNNGV. This CDR3 is built from 14 residues. The CDR3 here is CASSPGGVSNEQFF.

The chain links TRBV24-1 to TRBJ2-2. This CDR3 has 12 residues. Germline assignment: CDR1 KGHDR and CDR2 SFDVKD. CDR3 loop: CATSELTGRLFF.

The J gene is TRBJ2-7, the V gene TRBV9; TCRdb's D call, TRBD2, is unchecked because there is no DNA. The germline V gene has CDR1 SGDLS and CDR2 YYNGEE. The length of the CDR3 is 15 residues. CDR3 region: CASSHREGGTYEQYF.

The rearrangement links TRBV27 to TRBJ1-6; TCRdb names TRBD1, which stays unverified in the absence of DNA. CDR1 is MNHEY, CDR2 SMNVEV, per germline (reference sequence). The CDR3 is made up of 16 amino acids. The CDR3 here is CASSLGGSLHNSPLHF.

The J gene is TRBJ1-1, the V gene TRBV3-1; TCRdb selects TRBD1, and the lack of DNA leaves this call unchecked. The CDR3 contains 15 residues. Germline assignment: CDR1 LGHDT and CDR2 YNNKEL (reference sequence). The CDR3 here is CASRPNRMGNTEAFF.

The chain carries TRBV24-1 and TRBJ2-7; TCRdb picks TRBD2, but there is no DNA to check that call. The CDR3 sequence is 15 residues long. Looked up from germline, CDR1 is KGHDR and CDR2 is SFDVKD. The CDR3 sequence is CATSDRLAGVHEQYF.

The chain uses TRBV5-1 and TRBJ2-2; TCRdb outputs TRBD2, but without DNA this stays unchecked. The CDR3 is made up of 15 amino acids. The germline gives CDR1 SGHRS, CDR2 YFSETQ. The CDR3 here is CASSLMAGNTGELFF. Complete variable domain (other parts from reference TRBV5-1 and TRBJ2-2): KAGVTQTPRYLIKTRGQQVTLSCSPISGHRSVSWYQQTPGQGLQFLFEYFSETQRNKGNFPGRFSGRQFSNSRSEMNVSTLELGDSALYLCASSLMAGNTGELFFGEGSRLTVL.

The V and J genes are TRBV5-4 and TRBJ1-1; TCRdb reports TRBD1, a call that lacks DNA to check it against. The CDR3 has 16 amino acids. Germline V gives CDR1 SGHNT, CDR2 YYREEE (reference sequence). This CDR3 reads CASSSGQGRVNTEAFF.

This chain connects TRBV5-1 to TRBJ2-3; the TRBD1 assignment by TCRdb is unverifiable without DNA. This CDR3 contains 15 residues. Germline V gene lookup returns CDR1 SGHRS and CDR2 YFSETQ. The chain's CDR3 is CASRRDRGRSDTQYF.

This sequence joins TRBV7-2 and TRBJ2-5; TCRdb's D gene call, TRBD2, goes unchecked for lack of DNA. This CDR3 has 16 amino acids. In germline, CDR1 is SGHTA, CDR2 FQGNSA. The CDR3 protein is CASSSGLAGDLETQYF.

The chain has TRBV3-1 and TRBJ2-5; TCRdb reports TRBD2, a call that lacks DNA to check it against. The germline V gene has CDR1 LGHDT and CDR2 YNNKEL (reference sequence). The CDR3 has 18 amino acids. The CDR3 spells CASSQDYGGGALQETQYF.

The CDR3 protein is CASSLGTSHTGELFF. This chain links TRBV7-8 with TRBJ2-2; absent DNA, TCRdb's TRBD2 call cannot be checked. Looked up from germline, CDR1 is SGHVS and CDR2 is FQNEAQ. This CDR3 region has 15 residues. Combining the CDR3 with reference TRBV7-8 and TRBJ2-2 gives the whole variable domain GAGVSQSPRYKVAKRGQDVALRCDPISGHVSLFWYQQALGQGPEFLTYFQNEAQLDKSGLPSDRFFAERPEGSVSTLKIQRTQQEDSAVYLCASSLGTSHTGELFFGEGSRLTVL.

The V gene is TRBV5-1, the J gene TRBJ1-1. Germline values: CDR1 SGHRS, CDR2 YFSETQ. This CDR3 comprises 11 residues. The chain's CDR3 is CASSLYKEAFF.

This chain joins TRBV29-1 and TRBJ2-1. Per the germline V gene, CDR1 is SQVTM and CDR2 is ANQGSEA. The CDR3 loop spans 15 amino acids. CDR3: CSVETTKGLDNEQFF.

The rearrangement uses TRBV9 and TRBJ1-2; the D call of TRBD1 rests on TCRdb alone, since no DNA is present to check it. This CDR3 contains 21 residues. Germline lookup yields CDR1 SGDLS and CDR2 YYNGEE. CDR3 sequence: CASSVGQRDRGPDAFNYGYTF.

This chain joins TRBV30 and TRBJ2-7; the D call of TRBD1 rests on TCRdb alone, since no DNA is present to check it. Germline loops: CDR1 GTSNPN, CDR2 SVGIG (reference sequence). The CDR3 length is 13 residues. The CDR3 reads CAWSVHRQPEQYF.

This rearrangement joins TRBV9 to TRBJ2-5; TCRdb proposes TRBD1, but this gene call is untestable without DNA. The CDR3 runs to 15 residues. The V gene's germline CDR1 is SGDLS and CDR2 YYNGEE. CDR3 sequence: CASSVSGTVQETQYF. Full variable domain (outside the CDR3, taken from reference TRBV9 and TRBJ2-5): DSGVTQTPKHLITATGQRVTLRCSPRSGDLSVYWYQQSLDQGLQFLIQYYNGEERAKGNILERFSAQQFPDLHSELNLSSLELGDSALYFCASSVSGTVQETQYFGPGTRLLVL.

The chain is built from TRBV20-1 and TRBJ2-7. Looked up from germline, CDR1 is DFQATT and CDR2 is SNEGSKA (reference sequence). The CDR3 covers 13 residues. The CDR3 loop is CSARDYGFYEQYF.

This chain uses TRBV4-3 with TRBJ2-3; the D call from TCRdb, TRBD2, cannot be confirmed without DNA. The length of the CDR3 is 17 residues. Germline-derived CDR1 and CDR2 are LGHNA and YSLEER. The CDR3 protein is CASSQDRPAGSTDTQYF.

This rearrangement joins TRBV27 to TRBJ2-2. The germline V gene encodes CDR1 MNHEY and CDR2 SMNVEV (reference sequence). The CDR3 runs 16 residues. This CDR3 reads CASSRSLDLLTGELFF.

This sequence joins TRBV5-6 and TRBJ1-3. From germline, CDR1 is SGHDT and CDR2 YYEEEE. There are 14 residues in the CDR3. This chain's CDR3 is CASSQTGPGNTIYF.

V usage is TRBV11-1 and J usage is TRBJ2-5; the D call of TRBD2 rests on TCRdb alone, since no DNA is present to check it. CDR1 is SGHAT, CDR2 FQDESV, per germline (reference sequence). This CDR3 is 14 amino acids long. The CDR3 sequence is CASSLGEQTETQYF.

This chain links TRBV20-1 with TRBJ2-7; TCRdb outputs TRBD2, but without DNA this stays unchecked. The CDR3 is 14 residues long. Germline CDR1 and CDR2: DFQATT and SNEGSKA (reference sequence). The CDR3: CSARDPAGGSEQYF.

This chain connects TRBV5-1 to TRBJ2-3. The CDR3 has 13 residues. Per the germline V gene, CDR1 is SGHRS and CDR2 is YFSETQ. This CDR3 reads CASSSSLTDTQYF.